The 25 T cell receptor beta chains below all came from one sample that was sequenced in a study of Tregs in tolerant kidney transplant recipients. The nonmyeloablative bone marrow transplants came from related graft donors, with transient mixed chimerism. Data came from immunoSEQ multiplex PCR; TCRdb stores just in-frame clones and leaves some out. The sample lists around 61,000 clones, about 90% occurring once. Sequenced here: CD4+ T cells from blood (PBMCs), sampled 6 months after the transplant. The receptors originated from a human patient who received a combined kidney and bone marrow transplant. Some of these T cells may belong to the graft donor.

This clone was counted a few times. The chain links TRBV25-1 to TRBJ1-4; the D gene is possibly TRBD1 (6 bases). The CDR3 spans 17 residues. Germline V gene lookup returns CDR1 MGHDK and CDR2 SYGVNS. V lost 2 bases and J 1 base, leaving 14 bases between the germline ends. The CDR3 protein is CASSELGGRGTNEKLFF. CDR3 DNA sequence: TGTGCCAGCAGTGAACTGGGGGGGCGGGGAACTAATGAAAAACTGTTTTTT.

With regard to this clone: The sample has other DNA sequences that encode this CDR3 too. The V and J genes are TRBV28 and TRBJ1-6, with TRBD1 as a possible D gene (5 bases). Germline-derived CDR1 and CDR2 are MDHEN and SYDVKM. CDR3 length: 15 residues. Trimming shortened V by 6 bases and J by 4 bases, and 13 bases separated the two germline ends. This CDR3 is CASSSMRQYNSPLHF. CDR3 DNA sequence: TGTGCCAGCAGCTCTATGAGACAGTATAATTCACCCCTCCACTTT. The whole variable domain, remainder taken from reference TRBV28 and TRBJ1-6, is DVKVTQSSRYLVKRTGEKVFLECVQDMDHENMFWYRQDPGLGLRLIYFSYDVKMKEKGDIPEGYSVSREKKERFSLILESASTNQTSMYLCASSSMRQYNSPLHFGNGTRLTVT.

This rearrangement joins TRBV10-3 to TRBJ1-4, with 9 nucleotides matching TRBD1. Germline V gene data show CDR1 as ENHRY and CDR2 as SYGVKD. CDR3 size: 14 residues. The J segment lost 5 bases and the V segment lost 2 bases, leaving 0 bases of the junction unmatched. The CDR3 protein is CAISEGTGNEKLFF. The CDR3 coding sequence is TGTGCCATCAGTGAGGGGACAGGGAATGAAAAACTGTTTTTT.

V and J are TRBV6-4 and TRBJ1-1; 7 nucleotides align to TRBD1. The V segment lost 7 bases and the J segment 0 bases; nucleotides outside the gene matches: 17. Germline values: CDR1 MRHNA, CDR2 SNTAGT. This CDR3 comprises 18 residues. CDR3 DNA sequence: TGTGCCAGCATAGAATACTCATGGGATGACAGGGTGAACACTGAAGCTTTCTTT. It specifies CASIEYSWDDRVNTEAFF.

The chain links TRBV5-1 to TRBJ2-1; 7 bases map to TRBD1. Germline CDR1 reads SGHRS; CDR2 reads YFSETQ. Trimming removed 2 bases from V and 10 bases from J; junction bases left unmatched: 21. The length of the CDR3 is 18 residues. In DNA, the CDR3 is TGCGCCAGCAGCTTCTCCGCCGTCGGGACAGTAGATTTCGGGGAGCAGTTCTTC. This codes for CASSFSAVGTVDFGEQFF.

This chain connects TRBV5-5 to TRBJ2-4; weak D call: TRBD2 (7 bases). The CDR3 has 16 amino acids. The V and J ends lost 3 bases and 6 bases respectively, with 19 bases between them. Per the germline V gene, CDR1 is SGHKS and CDR2 is YYEKEE (reference sequence). The CDR3 nucleotides read TGTGCCAGCAGCTCTACTAGCGCTCTAGGGGGAAACATTCAGTACTTC. It specifies CASSSTSALGGNIQYF.

The chain recombines TRBV4-2 with TRBJ2-1; 9 bases map to TRBD2. V gave up 1 base and J gave up 5 bases; unmatched junction bases: 9. CDR3 length: 17 amino acids. CDR1 is LGHNA, CDR2 YNFKEQ, per germline. The CDR3 coding sequence is TGTGCCAGCAGCCAAGGGTTCGCTAGCGGGACTAACAATGAGCAGTTCTTC. This gives the protein CASSQGFASGTNNEQFF.

Remarks on this clone: This specimen includes other DNA sequences encoding the same CDR3. CDR3 region: CASSITRGDNSPLHF. In DNA form, the CDR3 reads TGTGCCAGCAGCATCACCAGGGGTGACAATTCCCCCCTCCACTTT. The chain has TRBV21-1 and TRBJ1-6; the D segment call TRBD1 is taken from the table without a DNA check. TRBV21-1 counts as a pseudogene. CDR3 size: 15 residues.

This clone was recorded a few times. The rearrangement joins TRBV5-6 to TRBJ1-4; D may be TRBD1 (6 bases). The germline V and J ends were trimmed by 0 bases and 5 bases, with 11 bases remaining between them. This CDR3 has 15 amino acids. The V gene's germline CDR1 is SGHDT and CDR2 YYEEEE. CDR3 sequence: CASSLAPGANEKLFF. CDR3 sequence (DNA): TGTGCCAGCAGCTTGGCCCCAGGGGCCAATGAAAAACTGTTTTTT.

This chain joins TRBV30 and TRBJ1-4, with TRBD1 matching 7 bases. The CDR3 is 15 residues long. V trimming: 3 bases; J trimming: 4 bases; junction bases outside the gene matches: 8. The V gene's germline CDR1 is GTSNPN and CDR2 SVGIG (reference sequence). The CDR3 loop reads CAWSRGQPNNEKLFF. The CDR3 DNA reads as TGTGCCTGGAGCAGGGGACAGCCAAATAATGAAAAACTGTTTTTT.

The CDR3 is CASSFSSGAKNIQYF. CDR3 sequence (DNA): TGCGCCAGCAGCTTCTCTAGCGGGGCCAAAAACATTCAGTACTTC. The rearrangement uses TRBV5-1 and TRBJ2-4; 8 nucleotides agree with TRBD2. Germline V gene data show CDR1 as SGHRS and CDR2 as YFSETQ. V gave up 2 bases and J gave up 1 base; unmatched junction bases: 2. CDR3 length: 15 residues.

This clone has a handful of counts. This sequence joins TRBV7-6 and TRBJ2-5, with TRBD2 identical over 13 bases. The end of the DNA fits TRBJ2-7 better, so the J call may be wrong. Germline V CDR1 and CDR2: SGHVS, FNYEAQ. The CDR3 contains 14 residues. CDR3: CASSTSGGGYEQYF. CDR3 nucleotides: TGTGCCAGCAGCACTAGCGGGGGGGGTTACGAGCAGTACTTC.

This rearrangement joins TRBV11-3 to TRBJ2-1; 9 nucleotides match TRBD1. The V gene end was trimmed by 6 bases and the J gene end by 9 bases; junction bases not matched to a gene: 6. The CDR3 totals 13 residues. The germline gives CDR1 SGHNT, CDR2 YENEEA. CDR3 coding DNA: TGTGCCAGCAGAAAAACAGGGGGCGTTGAGCAGTTCTTC. The encoded protein is CASRKTGGVEQFF.

The chain combines TRBV7-6 with TRBJ1-2; TRBD1 agrees at 10 bases. This CDR3 region has 16 residues. V lost 6 bases, J lost 7 bases, and 14 bases stayed unmatched. Germline CDR1 SGHVS, CDR2 FNYEAQ. CDR3 DNA sequence: TGTGCCAGCAGTCCGAGCCCCCGGGACAGGGGAGTTGGCTACACCTTC. Translating gives CASSPSPRDRGVGYTF.

V is TRBV4-3 and J is TRBJ2-3; 14 bases match TRBD2. Germline V gene data show CDR1 as LGHNA and CDR2 as YSLEER. The CDR3 contains 18 residues. The V gene end was trimmed by 0 bases and the J gene end by 2 bases; junction bases not matched to a gene: 4. In DNA form, the CDR3 reads TGCGCCAGCAGCCAAGAATCGGGACTAGCGGGGGACACAGATACGCAGTATTTT. It translates to CASSQESGLAGDTDTQYF.

The J gene is TRBJ2-7, the V gene TRBV25-1; 7 bases are shared with TRBD1. Germline CDR1 and CDR2: MGHDK and SYGVNS. J gave up 3 bases and V 6 bases, and 5 bases lay outside the gene matches. CDR3 length: 13 residues. The CDR3 bases are TGTGCCAGCAGGAGGGCAGGGGGCTACGAGCAGTACTTC. Amino acid sequence: CASRRAGGYEQYF.

A few counts support this clone. The chain recombines TRBV5-5 with TRBJ1-2; D remains unclear. Germline V CDR1 and CDR2: SGHKS, YYEKEE (reference sequence). This CDR3 comprises 15 residues. With 0 bases removed from V and 4 bases from J, the gap between germline ends came to 13 bases. The CDR3 nucleotides read TGTGCCAGCAGCTTGGCCTCCTCGGAGCCCTATGGCTACACCTTC. It specifies CASSLASSEPYGYTF.

This chain connects TRBV5-5 to TRBJ2-2, with TRBD1 identical over 8 bases. Germline lookup yields CDR1 SGHKS and CDR2 YYEKEE (reference sequence). The CDR3 length is 17 residues. The junction had 9 bases not matched to a gene; V was cut back by 1 base and J by 4 bases. The CDR3 spells CASSLMGQGAGTGELFF. As DNA, the CDR3 is TGTGCCAGCAGCTTGATGGGCCAGGGGGCAGGCACCGGGGAGCTGTTTTTT.

This clone was seen just once. The genes are TRBV9 and TRBJ1-5; 8 nucleotides agree with TRBD1. The junction had 1 base not matched to a gene; V was cut back by 4 bases and J by 7 bases. The germline CDR1 and CDR2 sequences are SGDLS and YYNGEE. CDR3 size: 12 residues. For the CDR3, the DNA is TGTGCCAGCAGCACAGGGGGACAGCCCCAGCATTTT. Translation gives CASSTGGQPQHF.

The chain uses TRBV18 and TRBJ2-5; 9 bases align to TRBD2. J was trimmed by 3 bases and V by 4 bases; bases with no gene match: 9. This CDR3 spans 16 amino acids. The V gene's germline CDR1 is KGHSH and CDR2 LQKENI. This CDR3 is CASSRSSTSGKETQYF. The CDR3 DNA reads TGTGCCAGCTCACGGAGCTCGACTAGCGGAAAAGAGACCCAGTACTTC.

V is TRBV2 and J is TRBJ1-1; 7 positions match TRBD1. The V gene end was trimmed by 8 bases and the J gene end by 2 bases; junction bases not matched to a gene: 5. Germline V gene lookup returns CDR1 SNHLY and CDR2 FYNNEI. The CDR3 consists of 13 residues. The CDR3 DNA is TGTGCCAGCGGACAGGAGAAAAACACTGAAGCTTTCTTT. Protein product: CASGQEKNTEAFF.

V usage is TRBV5-5 and J usage is TRBJ2-5; D ambiguous. The germline V gene encodes CDR1 SGHKS and CDR2 YYEKEE (reference sequence). Between the trimmed V and J ends, which lost 0 bases and 5 bases, there was a span of 8 bases. The CDR3 covers 13 residues. CDR3 in amino acids: CASSLGYYETQYF. The CDR3 nucleotides read TGTGCCAGCAGCTTGGGCTATTATGAGACCCAGTACTTC.

The chain couples TRBV18 to TRBJ2-5; 8 positions agree with TRBD1. The germline V gene encodes CDR1 KGHSH and CDR2 LQKENI. Germline trimming cut 3 bases from V and 4 bases from J; bases unmatched to any gene: 7. The CDR3 is 15 amino acids. The DNA of the CDR3 is TGTGCCAGCTCACCCCGACAGGGGACATCAGAGACCCAGTACTTC. Translating it yields CASSPRQGTSETQYF.

The rearrangement uses TRBV28 and TRBJ1-2; 9 positions match TRBD1. The CDR3 consists of 15 residues. V dropped 5 bases and J dropped 8; count of bases not matched to a gene: 12. Germline values: CDR1 MDHEN, CDR2 SYDVKM. The CDR3: CASSPGQGPAGGYTF. CDR3 bases: TGTGCCAGCAGTCCGGGACAGGGACCTGCTGGGGGCTACACCTTC.

The V gene is TRBV14, the J gene TRBJ2-3; 7 nucleotides align to TRBD1. The CDR3 is 14 amino acids. Germline CDR1 is SGHDN and CDR2 is FVKESK. After removal of 6 bases from V and 3 bases from J, the junction contained 6 bases not matched to a gene. CDR3 bases: TGTGCCAGCAGTTTAGACAGGGCGACAGATACGCAGTATTTT. The encoded protein is CASSLDRATDTQYF. Drawing the rest from reference TRBV14 and TRBJ2-3, the complete variable domain is EAGVTQFPSHSVIEKGQTVTLRCDPISGHDNLYWYRRVMGKEIKFLLHFVKESKQDESGMPNNRFLAERTGGTYSTLKVQPAELEDSGVYFCASSLDRATDTQYFGPGTRLTVL.